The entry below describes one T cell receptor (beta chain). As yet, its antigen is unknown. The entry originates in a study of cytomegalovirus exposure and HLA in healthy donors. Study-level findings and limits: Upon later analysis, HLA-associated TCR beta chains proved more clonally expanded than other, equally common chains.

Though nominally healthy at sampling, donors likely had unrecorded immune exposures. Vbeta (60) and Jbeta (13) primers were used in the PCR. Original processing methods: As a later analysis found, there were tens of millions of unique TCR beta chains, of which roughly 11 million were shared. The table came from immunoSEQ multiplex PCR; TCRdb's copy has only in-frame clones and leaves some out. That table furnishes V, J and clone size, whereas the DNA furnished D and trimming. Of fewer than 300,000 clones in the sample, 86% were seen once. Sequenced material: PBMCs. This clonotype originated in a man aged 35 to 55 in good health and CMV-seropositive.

The CDR3 region is CASSFGLAAKETQYF. DNA for the CDR3: TGTGCCAGCAGTTTTGGACTAGCGGCGAAAGAGACCCAGTACTTC. This sequence joins TRBV28 and TRBJ2-5; 10 nucleotides agree with TRBD2. The CDR3 spans 15 residues. The germline CDR1 and CDR2 sequences are MDHEN and SYDVKM. Trimming took 3 bases from V and 3 from J; bases not matched to a gene: 4.